The source of this T cell receptor beta chain is a study of cytomegalovirus exposure and HLA in healthy donors. Regarding the study as a whole: For TCR beta chains, V- and J-gene trimming was later linked to a missense DCLRE1C variant.

Notes on this clone: No antigen is known for it.

The V gene's germline CDR1 is SGDLS and CDR2 YYNGEE. With 4 bases removed from V and 5 bases from J, the gap between germline ends came to 16 bases. This CDR3 comprises 15 residues. The PCR was carried out with 60 Vbeta primers and 13 Jbeta primers. The assay was immunoSEQ multiplex PCR, and TCRdb's table has in-frame clones only and misses some. The sample carries 83,000 or so clones, roughly three quarters recorded once. The sequence was collected from a middle-aged woman in good health and CMV-seropositive. The chain carries TRBV9 and TRBJ2-1; TRBD1 might be the D (6 bases). Material: PBMCs. The CDR3 DNA sequence: TGTGCCAGCAGCTCTCCAGAGGGGGTTCACAATGAGCAGTTCTTC. It encodes CASSSPEGVHNEQFF.